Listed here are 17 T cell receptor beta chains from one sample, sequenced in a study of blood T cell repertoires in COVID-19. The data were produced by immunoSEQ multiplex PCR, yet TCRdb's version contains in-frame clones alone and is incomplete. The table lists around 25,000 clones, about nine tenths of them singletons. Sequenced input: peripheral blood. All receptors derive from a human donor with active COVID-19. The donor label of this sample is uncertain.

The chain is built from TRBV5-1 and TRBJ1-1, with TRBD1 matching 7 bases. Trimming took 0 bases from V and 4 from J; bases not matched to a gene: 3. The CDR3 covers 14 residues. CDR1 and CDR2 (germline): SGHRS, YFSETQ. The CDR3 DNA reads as TGCGCCAGCAGCTTGGAACGACAGGGCACTGAAGCTTTCTTT. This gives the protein CASSLERQGTEAFF.

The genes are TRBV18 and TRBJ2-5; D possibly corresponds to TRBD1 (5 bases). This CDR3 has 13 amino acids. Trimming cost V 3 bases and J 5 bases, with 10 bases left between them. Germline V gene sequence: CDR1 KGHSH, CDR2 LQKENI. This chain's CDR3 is CASSPRGWETQYF. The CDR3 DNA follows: TGTGCCAGCTCACCTAGGGGATGGGAGACCCAGTACTTC.

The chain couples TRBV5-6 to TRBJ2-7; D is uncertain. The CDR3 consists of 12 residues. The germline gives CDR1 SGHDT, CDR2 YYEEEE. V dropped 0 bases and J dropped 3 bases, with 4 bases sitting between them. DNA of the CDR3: TGTGCCAGCAGCTTGGGAGGCTACGAGCAGTACTTC. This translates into CASSLGGYEQYF.

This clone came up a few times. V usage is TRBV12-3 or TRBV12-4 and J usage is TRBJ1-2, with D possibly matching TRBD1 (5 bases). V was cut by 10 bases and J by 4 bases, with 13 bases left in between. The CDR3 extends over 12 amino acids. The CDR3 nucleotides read TGTGCCACGGGGGGTCCCGTCTATGGCTACACCTTC. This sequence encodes CATGGPVYGYTF.

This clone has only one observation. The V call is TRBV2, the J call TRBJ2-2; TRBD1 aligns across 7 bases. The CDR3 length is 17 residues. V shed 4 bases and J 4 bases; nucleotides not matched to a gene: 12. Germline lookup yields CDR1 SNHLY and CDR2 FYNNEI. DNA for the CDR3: TGTGCCAGCAGTGCTGAGGCAGGGGGTTTTGGCACCGGGGAGCTGTTTTTT. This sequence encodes CASSAEAGGFGTGELFF.

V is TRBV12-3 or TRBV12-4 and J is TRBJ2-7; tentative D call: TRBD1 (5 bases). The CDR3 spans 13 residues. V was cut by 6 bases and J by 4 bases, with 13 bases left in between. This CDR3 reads CASRPAGFYEQYF. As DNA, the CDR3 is TGTGCCAGCAGGCCCGCAGGGTTTTACGAGCAGTACTTC.

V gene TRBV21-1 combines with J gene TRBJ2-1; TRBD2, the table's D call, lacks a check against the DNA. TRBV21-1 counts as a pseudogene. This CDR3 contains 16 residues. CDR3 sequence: CASSLEKTSGKNEQFF. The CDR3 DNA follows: TGTGCCAGCAGCCTCGAAAAGACTAGCGGGAAGAATGAGCAGTTCTTC.

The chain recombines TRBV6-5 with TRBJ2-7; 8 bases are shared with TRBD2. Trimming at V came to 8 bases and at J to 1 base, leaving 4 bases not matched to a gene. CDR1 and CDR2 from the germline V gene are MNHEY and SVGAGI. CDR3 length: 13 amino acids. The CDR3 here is CASHPGGSYEQYF. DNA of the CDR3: TGTGCCAGCCACCCGGGGGGGTCCTACGAGCAGTACTTC.

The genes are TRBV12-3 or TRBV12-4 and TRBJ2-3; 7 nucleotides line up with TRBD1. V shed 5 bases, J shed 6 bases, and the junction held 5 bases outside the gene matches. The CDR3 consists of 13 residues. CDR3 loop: CASSTTGTDTQYF. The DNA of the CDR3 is TGTGCCAGCAGTACGACAGGGACGGATACGCAGTATTTT.

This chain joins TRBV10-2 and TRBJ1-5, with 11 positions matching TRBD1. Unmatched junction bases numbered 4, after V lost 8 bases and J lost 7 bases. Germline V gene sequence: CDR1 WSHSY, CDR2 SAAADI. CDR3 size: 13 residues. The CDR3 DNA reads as TGCGCCAGCCGGGACAGGGGGGGGCAGCCCCAGCATTTT. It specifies CASRDRGGQPQHF.

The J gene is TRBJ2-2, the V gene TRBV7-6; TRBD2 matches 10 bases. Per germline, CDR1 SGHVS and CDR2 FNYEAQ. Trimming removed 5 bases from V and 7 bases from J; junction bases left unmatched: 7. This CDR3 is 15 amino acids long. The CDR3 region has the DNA TGTGCCAGCAGCCAAAGGACTAGCGGCTACGGGGAGCTGTTTTTT. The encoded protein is CASSQRTSGYGELFF.

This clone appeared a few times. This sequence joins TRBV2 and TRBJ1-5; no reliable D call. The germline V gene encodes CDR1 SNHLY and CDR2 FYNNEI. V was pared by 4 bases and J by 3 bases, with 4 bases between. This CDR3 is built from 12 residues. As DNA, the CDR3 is TGTGCCAGCAGTGCCTCCAATCAGCCCCAGCATTTT. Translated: CASSASNQPQHF.

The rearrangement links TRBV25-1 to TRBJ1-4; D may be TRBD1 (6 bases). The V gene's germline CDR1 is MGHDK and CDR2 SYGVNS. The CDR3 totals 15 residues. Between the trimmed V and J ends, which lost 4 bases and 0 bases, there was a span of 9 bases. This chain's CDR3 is CASSVQGTTNEKLFF. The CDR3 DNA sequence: TGTGCCAGCAGTGTACAGGGTACAACTAATGAAAAACTGTTTTTT.

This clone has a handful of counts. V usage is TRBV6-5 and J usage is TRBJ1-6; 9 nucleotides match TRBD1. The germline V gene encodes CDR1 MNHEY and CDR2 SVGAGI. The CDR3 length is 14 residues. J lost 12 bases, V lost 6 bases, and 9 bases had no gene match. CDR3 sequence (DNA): TGTGCCAGCAGCCGGGGACAGGGCGAGGGACCCCTCCACTTT. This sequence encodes CASSRGQGEGPLHF.

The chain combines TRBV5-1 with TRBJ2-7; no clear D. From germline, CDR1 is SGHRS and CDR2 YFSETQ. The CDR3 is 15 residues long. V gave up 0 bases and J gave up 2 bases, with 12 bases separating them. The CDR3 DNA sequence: TGCGCCAGCAGCTTGGGGGCAGAGCCCACCTACGAGCAGTACTTC. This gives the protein CASSLGAEPTYEQYF.

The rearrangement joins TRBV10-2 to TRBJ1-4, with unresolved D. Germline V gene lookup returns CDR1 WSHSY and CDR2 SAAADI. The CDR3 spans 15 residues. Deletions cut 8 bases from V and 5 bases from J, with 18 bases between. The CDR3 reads CASSADPGGNEKLFF. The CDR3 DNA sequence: TGCGCCAGCTCAGCGGATCCGGGCGGGAATGAAAAACTGTTTTTT.

CDR3 DNA: TGTGCCAGCAGTCAAAGTCCGGGACAGGGGGACGAGCAGTACTTC. Its protein is CASSQSPGQGDEQYF. This sequence joins TRBV7-6 and TRBJ2-7, with 11 bases matching TRBD1. Germline V gene sequence: CDR1 SGHVS, CDR2 FNYEAQ. J was trimmed by 5 bases and V by 6 bases; bases with no gene match: 9. This CDR3 has 15 amino acids.